The present T cell receptor (beta chain) was sequenced within a study of T cell repertoires in cytomegalovirus infection. Study background: Public signatures in TCR beta pointed to CMV infection and matching HLA type.

Findings and limits, study-wide: CMV-specific TCR beta clonotypes restricted by HLA-C dominated the ex vivo response.

A single record per CDR3 protein comes from TCRdb applying MiXCR to the reads. The sample consists of roughly 320,000 distinct CDR3 sequences, more than 8% of them appearing once. The CDR3 length is 15 residues. With 0 bases removed from V and 6 bases from J, the gap between germline ends came to 15 bases. Looked up from germline, CDR1 is MNHEY and CDR2 is SVGAGI. This clonotype showed up many times. Antigen: not known. This receptor was identified in a human donor in good health (CMV status not recorded). Some clones in this sample may be carry-over from other donors' samples. The chain employs TRBV6-5 and TRBJ2-7; D is perhaps TRBD1 (5 bases). The sample comprised PBMCs. CDR3 nucleotide sequence: TGTGCCAGCAGTTACTCGATCCTGGCCAGGGTCGAGCAGTACTTC. This sequence encodes CASSYSILARVEQYF.